The clone carrying this T cell receptor (beta chain) was counted once. The CDR3 is 15 residues long. J was trimmed by 5 bases and V by 3 bases; bases with no gene match: 10. The germline V gene encodes CDR1 SGHTA and CDR2 FQGNSA. This sample was included in a study of OX40 agonist ivuxolimab in advanced cancers. TCRdb's table, derived via immunoSEQ multiplex PCR, lists solely in-frame clones and lacks some. The sample consists of roughly 56,000 clones, roughly 81% of them appearing once. The clonotype comes from an adult with an advanced solid tumor such as melanoma, head and neck, liver or kidney cancer. The gene calls are TRBV7-2 and TRBJ2-7; TRBD2 aligns across 7 bases. The sample in question was CD4+ or CD8+ T cells sorted from blood, obtained in a trial of the OX40 agonist ivuxolimab. In nucleotides, the CDR3 is TGTGCCAGCAGCTTCCCCAGCGGGACGATAGACGAGCAGTACTTC. Encoded protein: CASSFPSGTIDEQYF.